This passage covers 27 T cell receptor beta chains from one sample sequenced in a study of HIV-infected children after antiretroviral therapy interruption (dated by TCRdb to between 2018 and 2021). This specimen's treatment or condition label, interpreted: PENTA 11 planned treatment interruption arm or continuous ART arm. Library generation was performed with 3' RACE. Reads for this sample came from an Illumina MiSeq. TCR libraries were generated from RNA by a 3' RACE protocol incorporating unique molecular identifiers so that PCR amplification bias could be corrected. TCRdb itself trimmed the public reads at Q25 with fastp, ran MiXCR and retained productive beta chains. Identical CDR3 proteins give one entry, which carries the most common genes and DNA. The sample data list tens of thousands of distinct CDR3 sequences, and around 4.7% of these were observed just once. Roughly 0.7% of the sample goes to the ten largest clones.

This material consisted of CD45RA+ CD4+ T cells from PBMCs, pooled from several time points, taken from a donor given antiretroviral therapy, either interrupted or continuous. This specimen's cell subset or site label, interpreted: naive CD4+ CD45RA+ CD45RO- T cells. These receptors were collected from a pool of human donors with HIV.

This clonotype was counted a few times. The CDR3 region has the DNA TGCAGCGTTGGGTGGCAGGGAGGACAGCCCCAGCATTTT. Translating it yields CSVGWQGGQPQHF. This chain uses TRBV29-1 with TRBJ1-5; D may be TRBD1 (5 bases). The CDR3 spans 13 residues. CDR1 and CDR2 from the germline V gene are SQVTM and ANQGSEA. The V end was cut by 4 bases, the J end by 7 bases, with 14 bases between.

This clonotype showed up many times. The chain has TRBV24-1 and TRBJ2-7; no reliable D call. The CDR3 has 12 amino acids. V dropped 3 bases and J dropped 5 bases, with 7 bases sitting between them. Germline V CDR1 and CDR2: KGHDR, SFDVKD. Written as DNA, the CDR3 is TGTGCCACCAGTGATCTCCGGGACGAGCAGTACTTC. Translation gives CATSDLRDEQYF.

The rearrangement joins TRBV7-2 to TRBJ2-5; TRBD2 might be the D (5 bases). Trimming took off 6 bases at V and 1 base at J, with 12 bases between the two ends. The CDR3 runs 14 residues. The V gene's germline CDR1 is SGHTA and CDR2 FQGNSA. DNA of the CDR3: TGTGCCAGCAGAACCCGGACTGGCCAAGAGACCCAGTACTTC. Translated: CASRTRTGQETQYF. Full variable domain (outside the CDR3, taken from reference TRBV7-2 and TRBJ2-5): GAGVSQSPSNKVTEKGKDVELRCDPISGHTALYWYRQSLGQGLEFLIYFQGNSAPDKSGLPSDRFSAERTGGSVSTLTIQRTQQEDSAVYLCASRTRTGQETQYFGPGTRLLVL.

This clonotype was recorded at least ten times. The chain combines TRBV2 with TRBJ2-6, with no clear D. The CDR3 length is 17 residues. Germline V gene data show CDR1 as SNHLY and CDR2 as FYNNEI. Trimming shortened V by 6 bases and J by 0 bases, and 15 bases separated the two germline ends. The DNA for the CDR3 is TGTGCCAGCAGGAAAGACACCTTGCACTCTGGGGCCAACGTCCTGACTTTC. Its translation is CASRKDTLHSGANVLTF.

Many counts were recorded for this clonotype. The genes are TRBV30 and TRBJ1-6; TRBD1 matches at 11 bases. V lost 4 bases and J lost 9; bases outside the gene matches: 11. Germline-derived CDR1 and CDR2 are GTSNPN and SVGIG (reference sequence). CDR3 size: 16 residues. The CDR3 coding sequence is TGTGCCTGGACCAGAAGGGGGACAGGGGGTTCTTCACCCCTCCACTTT. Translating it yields CAWTRRGTGGSSPLHF. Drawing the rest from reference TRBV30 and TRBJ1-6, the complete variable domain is SQTIHQWPATLVQPVGSPLSLECTVEGTSNPNLYWYRQAAGRGLQLLFYSVGIGQISSEVPQNLSASRPQDRQFILSSKKLLLSDSGFYLCAWTRRGTGGSSPLHFGNGTRLTVT.

CDR3: CASVLNTGELFF. Written as DNA, the CDR3 is TGTGCCAGCGTCTTGAACACCGGGGAGCTGTTTTTT. The J gene is TRBJ2-2, the V gene TRBV2; no clear D gene. The CDR3 contains 12 residues. With 8 bases removed from V and 1 base from J, the gap between germline ends came to 5 bases. In germline, CDR1 is SNHLY, CDR2 FYNNEI.

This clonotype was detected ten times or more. CDR3 coding DNA: TGCGCCAGCAGCTTGGTGGGACATACGAACTCCTACGAGCAGTACTTC. Amino acid sequence: CASSLVGHTNSYEQYF. J is TRBJ2-7 and V is TRBV5-1; TRBD1 might be the D (6 bases). V lost 0 bases to trimming and J lost 0 bases, with 13 bases between them. Germline V lookup: CDR1 SGHRS, CDR2 YFSETQ. The CDR3 runs 16 residues. Based on the CDR3 plus reference TRBV5-1 and TRBJ2-7, the full variable domain is KAGVTQTPRYLIKTRGQQVTLSCSPISGHRSVSWYQQTPGQGLQFLFEYFSETQRNKGNFPGRFSGRQFSNSRSEMNVSTLELGDSALYLCASSLVGHTNSYEQYFGPGTRLTVT.

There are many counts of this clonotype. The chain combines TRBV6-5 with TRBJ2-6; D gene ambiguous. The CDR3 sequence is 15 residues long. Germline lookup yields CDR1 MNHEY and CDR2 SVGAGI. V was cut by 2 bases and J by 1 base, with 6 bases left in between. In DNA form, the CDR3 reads TGTGCCAGCAGTTACAGCCCATCTGGGGCCAACGTCCTGACTTTC. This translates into CASSYSPSGANVLTF.

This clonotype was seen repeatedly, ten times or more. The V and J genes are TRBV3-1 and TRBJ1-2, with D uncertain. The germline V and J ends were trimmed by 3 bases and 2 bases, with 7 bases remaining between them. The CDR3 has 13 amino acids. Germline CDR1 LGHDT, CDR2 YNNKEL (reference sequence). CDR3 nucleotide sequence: TGTGCCAGCAGCCAGAGGATGAACTATGGCTACACCTTC. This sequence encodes CASSQRMNYGYTF.

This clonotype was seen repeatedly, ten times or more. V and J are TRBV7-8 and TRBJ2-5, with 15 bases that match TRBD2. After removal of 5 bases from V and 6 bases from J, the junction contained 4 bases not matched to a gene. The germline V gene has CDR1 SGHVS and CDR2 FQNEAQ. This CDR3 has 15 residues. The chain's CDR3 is CASSLGLAGGQTQYF. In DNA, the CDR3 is TGTGCCAGCAGCCTGGGACTAGCGGGAGGACAGACCCAGTACTTC.

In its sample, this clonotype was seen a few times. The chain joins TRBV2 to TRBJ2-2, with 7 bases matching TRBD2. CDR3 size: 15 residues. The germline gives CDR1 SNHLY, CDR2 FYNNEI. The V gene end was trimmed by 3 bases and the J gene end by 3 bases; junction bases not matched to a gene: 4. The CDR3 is CASSDGGWYTGELFF. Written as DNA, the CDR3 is TGTGCCAGCAGTGACGGGGGGTGGTACACCGGGGAGCTGTTTTTT.

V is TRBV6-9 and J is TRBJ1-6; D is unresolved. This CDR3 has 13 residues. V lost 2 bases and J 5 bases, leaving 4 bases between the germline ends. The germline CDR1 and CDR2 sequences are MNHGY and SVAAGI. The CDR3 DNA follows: TGTGCCAGCAGTTATAATCATAATTCACCCCTCCACTTT. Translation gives CASSYNHNSPLHF.

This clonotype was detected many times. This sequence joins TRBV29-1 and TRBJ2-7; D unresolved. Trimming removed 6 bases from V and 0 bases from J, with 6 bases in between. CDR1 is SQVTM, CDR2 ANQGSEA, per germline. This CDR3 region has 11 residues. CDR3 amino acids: CSVARSYEQYF. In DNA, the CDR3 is TGCAGCGTCGCCCGCTCCTACGAGCAGTACTTC.

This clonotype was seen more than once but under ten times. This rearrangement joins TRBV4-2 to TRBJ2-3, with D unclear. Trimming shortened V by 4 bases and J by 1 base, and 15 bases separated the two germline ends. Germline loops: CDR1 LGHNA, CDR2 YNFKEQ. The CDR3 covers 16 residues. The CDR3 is CASSLLNPTGTDTQYF. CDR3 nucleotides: TGTGCCAGCAGCCTCCTAAACCCAACGGGCACAGATACGCAGTATTTT.

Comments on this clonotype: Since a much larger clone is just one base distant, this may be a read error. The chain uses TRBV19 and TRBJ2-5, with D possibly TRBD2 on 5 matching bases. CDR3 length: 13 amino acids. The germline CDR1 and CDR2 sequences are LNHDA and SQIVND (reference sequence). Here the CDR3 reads CTSSERKVETQYF. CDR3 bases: TGTACCAGTAGCGAGCGCAAAGTGGAGACCCAGTACTTC.

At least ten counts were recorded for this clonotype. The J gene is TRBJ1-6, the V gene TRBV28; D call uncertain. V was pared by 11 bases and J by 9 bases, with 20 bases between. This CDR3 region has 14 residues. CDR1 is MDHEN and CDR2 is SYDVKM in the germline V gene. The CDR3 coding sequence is TGTGCCGCTGCCCCTGCGGTGGGTTCTTCACCCCTCCACTTT. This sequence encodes CAAAPAVGSSPLHF.

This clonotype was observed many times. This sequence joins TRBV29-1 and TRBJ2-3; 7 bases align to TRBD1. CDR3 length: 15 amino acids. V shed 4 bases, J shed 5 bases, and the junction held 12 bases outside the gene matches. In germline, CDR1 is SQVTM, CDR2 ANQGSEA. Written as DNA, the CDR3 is TGCAGCGTTGGGACAGGCCATATCCCTCTAGATACGCAGTATTTT. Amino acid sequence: CSVGTGHIPLDTQYF.

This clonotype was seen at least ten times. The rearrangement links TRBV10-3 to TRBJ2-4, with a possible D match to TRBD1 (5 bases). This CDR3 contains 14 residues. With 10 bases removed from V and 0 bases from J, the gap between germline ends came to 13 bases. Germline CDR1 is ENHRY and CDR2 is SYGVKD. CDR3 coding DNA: TGTGCCACCCGCCCAGGGATAGCCAAAAACATTCAGTACTTC. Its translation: CATRPGIAKNIQYF.

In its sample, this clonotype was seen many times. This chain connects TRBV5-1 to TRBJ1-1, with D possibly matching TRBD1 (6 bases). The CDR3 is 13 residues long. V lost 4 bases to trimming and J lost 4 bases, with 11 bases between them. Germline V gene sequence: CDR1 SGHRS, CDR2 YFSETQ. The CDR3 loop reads CASSRGGSTEAFF. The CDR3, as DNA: TGCGCCAGCAGCCGAGGGGGAAGCACTGAAGCTTTCTTT.

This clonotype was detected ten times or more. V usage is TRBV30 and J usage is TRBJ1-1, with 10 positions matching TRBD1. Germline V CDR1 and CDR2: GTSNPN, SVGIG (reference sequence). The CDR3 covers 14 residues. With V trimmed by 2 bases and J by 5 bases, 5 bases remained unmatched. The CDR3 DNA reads TGTGCCTGGAGTAGACAGGGGGCAAGGACTGAAGCTTTCTTT. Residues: CAWSRQGARTEAFF.

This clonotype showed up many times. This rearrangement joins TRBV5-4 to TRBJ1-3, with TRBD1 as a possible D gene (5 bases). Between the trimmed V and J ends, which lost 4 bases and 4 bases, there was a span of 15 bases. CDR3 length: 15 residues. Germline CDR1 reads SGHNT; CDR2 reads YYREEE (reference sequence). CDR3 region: CASSVDSQGGNTIYF. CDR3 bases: TGTGCCAGCAGCGTTGACAGCCAGGGAGGAAACACCATATATTTT.

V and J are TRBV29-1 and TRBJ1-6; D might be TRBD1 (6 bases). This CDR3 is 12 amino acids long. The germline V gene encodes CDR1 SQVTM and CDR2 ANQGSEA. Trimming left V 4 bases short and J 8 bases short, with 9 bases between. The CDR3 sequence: CSVGAGDSPLHF. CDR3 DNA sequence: TGCAGCGTTGGGGCAGGGGATTCACCCCTCCACTTT.

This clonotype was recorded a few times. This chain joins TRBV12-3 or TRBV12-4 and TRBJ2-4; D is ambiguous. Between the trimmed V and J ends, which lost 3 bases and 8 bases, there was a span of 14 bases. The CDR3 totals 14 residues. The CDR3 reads CASSFDWEGHIQYF. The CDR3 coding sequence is TGTGCCAGCAGTTTCGACTGGGAAGGGCACATTCAGTACTTC.

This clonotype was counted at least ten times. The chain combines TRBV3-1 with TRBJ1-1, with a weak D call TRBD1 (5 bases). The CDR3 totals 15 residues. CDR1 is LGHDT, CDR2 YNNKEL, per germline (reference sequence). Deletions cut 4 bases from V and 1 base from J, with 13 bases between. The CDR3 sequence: CASSPYEGRNTEAFF. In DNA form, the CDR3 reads TGTGCCAGCAGCCCCTACGAGGGGAGGAACACTGAAGCTTTCTTT.

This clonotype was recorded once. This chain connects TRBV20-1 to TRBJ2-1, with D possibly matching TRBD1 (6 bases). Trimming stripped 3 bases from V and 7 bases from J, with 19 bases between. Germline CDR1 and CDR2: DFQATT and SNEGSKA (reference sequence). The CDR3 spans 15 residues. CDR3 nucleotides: TGCAGTGCTAGGGATCCCAGGGGCTCTGGTAATGAGCAGTTCTTC. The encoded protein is CSARDPRGSGNEQFF.

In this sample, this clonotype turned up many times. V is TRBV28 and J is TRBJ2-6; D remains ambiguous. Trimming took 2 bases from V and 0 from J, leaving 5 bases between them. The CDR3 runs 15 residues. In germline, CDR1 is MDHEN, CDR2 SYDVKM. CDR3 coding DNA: TGTGCCAGCAGTTTAACCTTCTCTGGGGCCAACGTCCTGACTTTC. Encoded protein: CASSLTFSGANVLTF.

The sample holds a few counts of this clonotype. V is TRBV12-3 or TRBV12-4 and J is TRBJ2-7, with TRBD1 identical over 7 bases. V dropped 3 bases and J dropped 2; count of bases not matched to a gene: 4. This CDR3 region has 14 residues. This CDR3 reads CASSFVQGPYEQYF. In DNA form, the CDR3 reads TGTGCCAGCAGTTTCGTACAGGGGCCCTACGAGCAGTACTTC.